This is a list of T cell receptor beta chains from one sample in a study of blood T cell repertoires in COVID-19. The protocol was immunoSEQ multiplex PCR, while the TCRdb copy is restricted to in-frame clones and leaves out a portion. The table lists under 200,000 clones, about 86% of them singletons, with around 6.6% in the top ten. Sample: peripheral blood. The source of these receptors is a man in his fifties with active or convalescent COVID-19. Both conserved end residues are part of each CDR3. A D gene is named only where the DNA matches it firmly. The size of a clone is reported for some rows only, either as once, few or many, or as a class for expanded clones.

j_call,clone_size,cdr3_length,v_call,d_call,cdr3_nt,cdr3_aa
TRBJ1-5,once,14,TRBV19,TRBD1,TGTGCCAGTAGTATATGGACAGGCGATCAGCCCCAGCATTTT,CASSIWTGDQPQHF
TRBJ1-1,-,13,TRBV18,-,TGTGCCAGCTCACCATCTCCCCGCACTGAAGCTTTCTTT,CASSPSPRTEAFF
TRBJ1-5,-,15,TRBV19,TRBD1,TGTGCCAGTAGTGAGGGACAGGGGCGCAATCAGCCCCAGCATTTT,CASSEGQGRNQPQHF
TRBJ2-1,few,16,TRBV7-6,-,TGTGCCAGCAGCTTAGGTGTTAATGAGTGGCGAGCGGAGCAGTTCTTC,CASSLGVNEWRAEQFF
TRBJ2-3,-,16,TRBV7-2,TRBD2,TGTGCCAGCAGCTCCCGGGCGGGGGGACTTACAGATACGCAGTATTTT,CASSSRAGGLTDTQYF
TRBJ2-1,-,18,TRBV7-2,-,TGTGCCAGCAGCCCCAGTCCCGGGACTCCCTTAGCTTACAATGAGCAGTTCTTC,CASSPSPGTPLAYNEQFF
TRBJ2-7,-,13,TRBV2,-,TGTGCCAGCAGCATACAGGGCCGCTCAGAGCAGTACTTC,CASSIQGRSEQYF
TRBJ1-5,-,15,TRBV19,TRBD1,TGTGCCAGTAGCCCCGAGACAGGGGGTCGGCAGCCCCAGCATTTT,CASSPETGGRQPQHF
TRBJ1-6,-,14,TRBV19,TRBD1,TGTGCCAGTACTTTTGGCACAGGCCAGGGGGCCCTCCACTTT,CASTFGTGQGALHF
TRBJ2-7,-,16,TRBV7-2,-,TGTGCCAGCAGCCCTAATGGGGCGGAAAACTCCTACGAGCAGTACTTC,CASSPNGAENSYEQYF
TRBJ2-1,-,20,TRBV5-1,TRBD2,TGCGCCAGCAGCCCTTATTCGCGACTAGCGGGGCGCCACTCCTACAATGAGCAGTTCTTC,CASSPYSRLAGRHSYNEQFF
TRBJ1-4,-,14,TRBV2,-,TGTGCCAGCAGCCAAACAGGGACGCAAGAAAAACTGTTTTTT,CASSQTGTQEKLFF
TRBJ2-5,once,13,TRBV20-1,-,TGCAGTGCTCGTGCCCTAGCCCAAGAGACCCAGTACTTC,CSARALAQETQYF
TRBJ2-7,many,14,TRBV7-2,-,TGTGCCAGCACCCCTGGAGGACTGCAATACGAGCAGTACTTC,CASTPGGLQYEQYF
TRBJ1-1,-,13,TRBV14,-,TGTGCCAGCAGCCGGCAGGCGAACACTGAAGCTTTCTTT,CASSRQANTEAFF
TRBJ1-1,-,13,TRBV5-1,-,TGCGCCAGCAGCGCCACAACGAACACTGAAGCTTTCTTT,CASSATTNTEAFF
TRBJ2-1,-,15,TRBV14,TRBD1,TGTGCCAGCAGCACTAGGGGGCGAACAACGGATGAGCAGTTCTTC,CASSTRGRTTDEQFF
TRBJ1-1,many,15,TRBV27,-,TGTGCCAGCAGTTTACTGAGAGGGGGAGACACTGAAGCTTTCTTT,CASSLLRGGDTEAFF
TRBJ2-1,-,15,TRBV6-5,-,TGTGCCAGCAGAGTAATGGGGGGGCAGTACAATGAGCAGTTCTTC,CASRVMGGQYNEQFF
TRBJ1-4,once,14,TRBV9,TRBD1,TGTGCCAGCAGCGCAGGGACAGGGGGTGAAAAACTGTTTTTT,CASSAGTGGEKLFF
TRBJ1-1,-,12,TRBV18,-,TGTGCCAGTTCGGCAGGGAACACTGAAGCTTTCTTT,CASSAGNTEAFF
TRBJ1-2,-,12,TRBV15,TRBD1,TGTGCCACCAGCAAACCAGGGGGTGGCTACACCTTC,CATSKPGGGYTF
TRBJ2-3,-,16,TRBV5-4,TRBD1,TGTGCCAGCAGCTGGGGGGACAGGGGGATAAGGGATACGCAGTATTTT,CASSWGDRGIRDTQYF
TRBJ1-2,once,13,TRBV7-9,TRBD1,TGTGCCAGCAGACCCACAGGGGGCTATGGCTACACCTTC,CASRPTGGYGYTF
TRBJ2-2,-,16,TRBV7-6,TRBD1,TGTGCCAGCAGCCATAGACAGGGGGCCGGCACCGGGGAGCTGTTTTTT,CASSHRQGAGTGELFF
TRBJ2-4,-,13,TRBV9,-,TGTGCCAGCAGCGTAGATCAGAGGAACATTCAGTACTTC,CASSVDQRNIQYF
TRBJ1-2,-,15,TRBV18,-,TGTGCCAGCTCAACTAGAAGCGCCGCCTACCATGGCTACACCTTC,CASSTRSAAYHGYTF
TRBJ2-7,-,12,TRBV13,TRBD2,TGTGCCAGCAGCTTTCCGGGGGGTGAGCAGTACTTC,CASSFPGGEQYF
TRBJ2-7,-,16,TRBV2,TRBD1,TGTGCCAGCAGTCAGACCTTCCGGGACAGAAATTACGAGCAGTACTTC,CASSQTFRDRNYEQYF
TRBJ2-5,-,15,TRBV9,-,TGTGCCAGCAGCCCGTCATCAGGGTGGCAAGAGACCCAGTACTTC,CASSPSSGWQETQYF
TRBJ2-5,-,13,TRBV7-2,-,TGTGCCAGCAGCTTATTCTCAGGAGAGACCCAGTACTTC,CASSLFSGETQYF
TRBJ2-6,-,15,TRBV2,TRBD2,TGTGCCAGCAGTGAGGGGAGGGCTGGGGCCAACGTCCTGACTTTC,CASSEGRAGANVLTF
TRBJ2-3,-,14,TRBV11-3,TRBD2,TGTGCCAGCGTGGCGGGAGCCCTCACAGATACGCAGTATTTT,CASVAGALTDTQYF
TRBJ2-2,many,14,TRBV7-3,-,TGTGCCAGCAGCCAAAACAGGGACACCGGGGAGCTGTTTTTT,CASSQNRDTGELFF
TRBJ1-2,few,15,TRBV9,TRBD1,TGTGCCAGCAGCGTAGCTGGAGGACAGGGGGCTGGCTACACCTTC,CASSVAGGQGAGYTF
TRBJ1-5,-,15,TRBV7-9,TRBD1,TGTGCCAGCAGCTTTGGACAGGGCGGCAATCAGCCCCAGCATTTT,CASSFGQGGNQPQHF
TRBJ1-5,-,18,TRBV7-2,TRBD1,TGTGCCAGCAGCCCCCAGCCCCCGACAGGGGGGAGAAATCAGCCCCAGCATTTT,CASSPQPPTGGRNQPQHF
TRBJ2-7,-,17,TRBV5-1,TRBD2,TGCGCCAGCAGTCCCGGGGGTAGCGGGAGTGGTTTGTACGAGCAGTACTTC,CASSPGGSGSGLYEQYF
TRBJ1-1,few,14,TRBV19,-,TGTGCCAGTAGTCCCAATCTCGGACAGTCTGAAGCTTTCTTT,CASSPNLGQSEAFF
TRBJ2-1,-,16,TRBV4-2,TRBD2,TGTGCCAGCAGCCAAGGCCCGCTAGCGGGAGCCAATGAGCAGTTCTTC,CASSQGPLAGANEQFF
TRBJ1-2,-,13,TRBV19,TRBD1,TGTGCCAGTAAGAGACAGGGTCGGTATGGCTACACCTTC,CASKRQGRYGYTF
TRBJ1-1,-,14,TRBV2,-,TGTGCCAGCGGGCAGGCCTCGCTTGGGACTGAAGCTTTCTTT,CASGQASLGTEAFF
TRBJ2-2,-,16,TRBV10-3,TRBD1,TGTGCCATCGGCACCGGGACAGGAAGGGAGGCCGGGGAGCTGTTTTTT,CAIGTGTGREAGELFF
TRBJ2-7,-,12,TRBV6-1,-,TGTGCCAGCAGTGAGCAGGGTTACGAGCAGTACTTC,CASSEQGYEQYF
TRBJ2-7,-,13,TRBV6-5,-,TGTGCCAGCAGGGCAGGGTCGTCCTACGAGCAGTACTTC,CASRAGSSYEQYF
TRBJ1-5,-,14,TRBV30,TRBD1,TGTGCCTGGAGGACGACAGGGGGGAATCAGCCCCAGCATTTT,CAWRTTGGNQPQHF
TRBJ2-1,-,15,TRBV5-6,TRBD2,TGTGCCAGCAGCTTGGCAAGCGGGGTCTACAATGAGCAGTTCTTC,CASSLASGVYNEQFF
TRBJ2-7,few,15,TRBV18,-,TGTGCCAGCTCACCACGGCGACAGGACACGCTCGAGCAGTACTTC,CASSPRRQDTLEQYF
TRBJ2-7,-,18,TRBV11-3,TRBD2,TGTGCCAGCAGCCCTATTGGACTAGCGGGAGGTTTCTGGCACGAGCAGTACTTC,CASSPIGLAGGFWHEQYF
TRBJ1-1,-,16,TRBV11-3,TRBD1,TGTGCCAGCAGCTTACCGGGACAGGGGGCCGGCACTGAAGCTTTCTTT,CASSLPGQGAGTEAFF
TRBJ2-5,-,15,TRBV14,TRBD2,TGTGCCAGCAGCCAAGGGGAACTAGCGCGGCAGACCCAGTACTTC,CASSQGELARQTQYF
TRBJ1-4,-,15,TRBV25-1,TRBD1,TGTGCCAGCAGTGATATCGGGACAGGGGGTGGGAAACTGTTTTTT,CASSDIGTGGGKLFF
TRBJ1-2,-,14,TRBV2,-,TGTGCCAGCAGTGAGAGGGCAACTAACTATGGCTACACCTTC,CASSERATNYGYTF
TRBJ2-3,-,15,TRBV3-1/TRBV3-2,TRBD2,TGTGCCAGCAGCCAAGTGAGGAGCGGGGCAGATACGCAGTATTTT,CASSQVRSGADTQYF